A selection of T cell receptor beta chains follows, all from one sample in a study of breast tumors, draining lymph nodes, adjacent tissues. In TCRdb, the multiplex PCR reads were re-called with MiXCR into one record per CDR3 protein. The sample records some 22,000 distinct CDR3 sequences, roughly 40% being singletons. Sequences were obtained from breast tumor tissue. These receptors originate from a female donor with breast cancer. Some clones in this sample may be carry-over from other donors' samples. Both conserved end residues are part of each CDR3. D genes are given only for firm matches. Where a row states a size, it is once, few, many or the class of an expanded clone; other rows omit it.

V: TRBV24-1
D: TRBD2
J: TRBJ2-3
size: .
CDR3: CATSDPLRLAGVADTQYF
DNA: TGTGCCACCAGTGATCCCCTTCGACTAGCGGGAGTGGCAGATACGCAGTATTTT

V: TRBV3-1
D: TRBD1
J: TRBJ1-2
size: .
CDR3: CASSPQEGQASRYGYTF
DNA: TGTGCCAGCAGCCCACAGGAAGGACAGGCATCTCGCTATGGCTACACCTTC

V: TRBV5-1
D: .
J: TRBJ2-7
size: medium-sized
CDR3: CASSPSRYRPEQYF
DNA: TGCGCCAGCAGCCCCAGTCGATATAGACCCGAGCAGTACTTC

V: TRBV9
D: .
J: TRBJ2-3
size: many
CDR3: CASSEGGGTDTQYF
DNA: TGTGCCAGCAGCGAGGGGGGAGGCACAGATACGCAGTATTTT

V: TRBV6-6
D: TRBD1
J: TRBJ1-5
size: .
CDR3: CASTLPTGDSNQPQHF
DNA: TGTGCCAGCACCTTACCCACAGGGGATAGCAATCAGCCCCAGCATTTT

V: TRBV7-2
D: TRBD2
J: TRBJ2-7
size: many
CDR3: CASSAGGGSSYEQYF
DNA: TGTGCCAGCAGCGCCGGGGGAGGGAGCTCCTACGAGCAGTACTTC

V: TRBV9
D: TRBD2
J: TRBJ2-7
size: many
CDR3: CASNPNGGGEEQYF
DNA: TGTGCCAGCAACCCTAACGGGGGGGGAGAAGAGCAGTACTTC

V: TRBV19
D: .
J: TRBJ2-5
size: many
CDR3: CASSKNSQETQYF
DNA: TGTGCCAGTAGTAAGAACAGCCAAGAGACCCAGTACTTC

V: TRBV9
D: .
J: TRBJ1-2
size: many
CDR3: CASSLQDYGYTF
DNA: TGTGCCAGCAGCCTACAGGACTATGGCTACACCTTC

V: TRBV2
D: .
J: TRBJ1-6
size: few
CDR3: CASSDPPPWDSPPHF
DNA: TGTGCCAGCAGTGATCCCCCTCCGTGGGATTCCCCCCCCCACTTT

V: TRBV14
D: .
J: TRBJ2-1
size: .
CDR3: CASSHSYNEQFF
DNA: TGTGCCAGCAGCCACAGTTACAATGAGCAGTTCTTC

V: TRBV20-1
D: TRBD1
J: TRBJ1-6
size: few
CDR3: CSAPLDRDNSPLHF
DNA: TGCAGTGCGCCCTTAGACAGGGACAATTCACCCCTCCACTTT

V: TRBV14
D: .
J: TRBJ1-2
size: many
CDR3: CASSQSRNYGYTF
DNA: TGTGCCAGCAGCCAATCCAGAAACTATGGCTACACCTTC

V: TRBV20-1
D: TRBD2
J: TRBJ2-7
size: .
CDR3: CSAPRRTSGISASSYEQYF
DNA: TGCAGTGCTCCGAGGAGGACTAGCGGGATTTCGGCGAGCTCCTACGAGCAGTACTTC

V: TRBV19
D: .
J: TRBJ1-6
size: many
CDR3: CASSMEGGHNSPLHF
DNA: TGTGCCAGTAGTATGGAGGGGGGTCATAATTCACCCCTCCACTTT

V: TRBV9
D: TRBD1
J: TRBJ2-7
size: .
CDR3: CASSVGNRQGEWQYF
DNA: TGTGCCAGCAGCGTAGGGAACCGACAGGGCGAATGGCAGTACTTC

V: TRBV2
D: .
J: TRBJ1-3
size: once
CDR3: CASSDAGYTGNTIYF
DNA: TGTGCCAGCAGTGATGCGGGGTATACTGGAAACACCATATATTTT

V: TRBV20-1
D: .
J: TRBJ1-3
size: many
CDR3: CSASGGGAKGNTIYF
DNA: TGCAGTGCTAGCGGTGGGGGGGCGAAAGGAAACACCATATATTTT

V: TRBV20-1
D: TRBD1
J: TRBJ2-7
size: many
CDR3: CSAENPGQVTYEQYF
DNA: TGCAGTGCTGAAAACCCGGGACAGGTGACCTACGAGCAGTACTTC

V: TRBV9
D: .
J: TRBJ1-3
size: .
CDR3: CASGAGNTIYF
DNA: TGTGCCAGCGGGGCTGGAAACACCATATATTTT

V: TRBV6-1
D: TRBD2
J: TRBJ2-7
size: .
CDR3: CASSEREAYEQYF
DNA: TGTGCCAGCAGTGAACGGGAGGCCTACGAGCAGTACTTC

V: TRBV10-3
D: .
J: TRBJ1-3
size: .
CDR3: CAISEVGNTVYF
DNA: TGTGCCATCAGTGAGGTCGGAAACACCGTATATTTT

V: TRBV29-1
D: .
J: TRBJ1-3
size: many
CDR3: CSVEGARSPGNTIYF
DNA: TGCAGCGTTGAAGGAGCGAGATCACCTGGAAACACCATATATTTT

V: TRBV27
D: .
J: TRBJ1-6
size: few
CDR3: CASSPIIRVGNSPLHF
DNA: TGTGCCAGCAGCCCTATAATCAGGGTGGGGAATTCACCCCTCCACTTT

V: TRBV6-1
D: .
J: TRBJ1-2
size: .
CDR3: CASSERGVFYTF
DNA: TGTGCCAGCAGTGAGAGGGGGGTCTTCTACACCTTC

V: TRBV20-1
D: TRBD1
J: TRBJ1-2
size: many
CDR3: CSARGTHPGTDYGYTF
DNA: TGCAGTGCTAGAGGTACCCACCCCGGGACAGACTATGGCTACACCTTC

V: TRBV5-6
D: .
J: TRBJ2-3
size: many
CDR3: CASSPEPGTDTQYF
DNA: TGTGCCAGCAGCCCCGAACCCGGGACGGATACGCAGTATTTT

V: TRBV4-1
D: TRBD1
J: TRBJ2-6
size: many
CDR3: CASSQDMAGGYSGANVLTF
DNA: TGCGCCAGCAGCCAAGATATGGCAGGGGGATACTCTGGGGCCAACGTCCTGACTTTC

V: TRBV11-2
D: TRBD1
J: TRBJ1-4
size: .
CDR3: CASSLEQGGEKLFF
DNA: TGTGCCAGCAGCTTGGAACAGGGGGGTGAAAAACTGTTTTTT

V: TRBV12-3/TRBV12-4
D: .
J: TRBJ1-6
size: .
CDR3: CASSFLQGVNSPLHF
DNA: TGTGCCAGCAGTTTTTTGCAGGGCGTAAATTCACCCCTCCACTTT

V: TRBV29-1
D: .
J: TRBJ2-6
size: .
CDR3: CSISRGNSGANVLTF
DNA: TGCAGCATCTCCAGGGGAAACTCTGGGGCCAACGTCCTGACTTTC

V: TRBV5-1
D: TRBD1
J: TRBJ2-1
size: many
CDR3: CASSLVGTGLNEQFF
DNA: TGCGCCAGCAGCTTGGTCGGGACAGGGCTTAATGAGCAGTTCTTC

V: TRBV5-1
D: .
J: TRBJ2-7
size: .
CDR3: CASRDSLSYEQYF
DNA: TGCGCCAGCCGGGACTCGCTCTCCTACGAGCAGTACTTC

V: TRBV11-2
D: TRBD1
J: TRBJ2-7
size: many
CDR3: CASSQGAYEQYF
DNA: TGTGCCAGCAGCCAGGGGGCGTACGAGCAGTACTTC

V: TRBV20-1
D: TRBD1
J: TRBJ2-7
size: .
CDR3: CSARPTGDPSEQYF
DNA: TGCAGTGCTAGACCGACAGGGGACCCCTCCGAGCAGTACTTC

V: TRBV6-5
D: .
J: TRBJ1-4
size: .
CDR3: CASRTTANEKLFF
DNA: TGTGCCAGCAGGACAACGGCTAATGAAAAACTGTTTTTT